This T cell receptor (beta chain) emerged from a study of T cells after yellow fever vaccination. The study's findings and limits: Clones from primary vaccination mostly reappeared after the booster (around 96% CD4, around 90% CD8).

Of note for this clonotype: Its target is unknown.

Via MiXCR, TCRdb re-called the 5' RACE reads, giving one row per CDR3 protein. The repertoire has about 510,000 distinct CDR3 sequences, around a fifth of them found once; the top ten carry around 16%. J was trimmed by 3 bases and V by 10 bases; bases with no gene match: 8. The germline CDR1 and CDR2 sequences are MNHEY and SVGEGT. CDR3 size: 13 residues. The sample here was PBMCs, taken 21 days after the first yellow fever vaccination. The genes are TRBV6-2 or TRBV6-3 and TRBJ2-7, with 8 positions matching TRBD1. This TCR came from a man between 18 and 29 years old who received the YFV17D yellow fever vaccine. The CDR3 DNA reads TGTGCCACCGCGACAGGGGCCCTCTACGAGCAGTACTTC. This encodes CATATGALYEQYF.